This TCR beta chain is drawn from a study of blood T cell repertoires in COVID-19. In the study overall: From the United States, Italy and Spain came samples of acute and convalescent COVID-19. T cells, B-cell-depleted T cells, or PBMCs provided the cDNA or gDNA that served as material.

This clone was recorded only once. CDR1 LGHNT and CDR2 FRNRAP come from the germline V gene. There are 13 residues in the CDR3. Trimming took off 2 bases at V and 2 bases at J, with 7 bases between the two ends. In the original workflow: Cell counts per sample came from amplifying reference gene primers. The data were produced by immunoSEQ multiplex PCR, yet TCRdb's version contains in-frame clones alone and is incomplete. V, J and clone size reflect that table, while D and trimming were determined from the DNA. The sample holds roughly 100,000 clones, approximately 80% seen once. This chain links TRBV12-5 with TRBJ2-7, with D possibly TRBD1 on 6 matching bases. Sequencing was done on a sample of peripheral blood. The source is a woman aged 55-75 years with acute or convalescent COVID-19. This CDR3 reads CASGLNRAYEQYF. In nucleotides, the CDR3 is TGTGCTAGTGGTTTGAACAGGGCCTACGAGCAGTACTTC. Looking up the rest from reference TRBV12-5 and TRBJ2-7 gives the full variable domain: DARVTQTPRHKVTEMGQEVTMRCQPILGHNTVFWYRQTMMQGLELLAYFRNRAPLDDSGMPKDRFSAEMPDATLATLKIQPSEPRDSAVYFCASGLNRAYEQYFGPGTRLTVT.